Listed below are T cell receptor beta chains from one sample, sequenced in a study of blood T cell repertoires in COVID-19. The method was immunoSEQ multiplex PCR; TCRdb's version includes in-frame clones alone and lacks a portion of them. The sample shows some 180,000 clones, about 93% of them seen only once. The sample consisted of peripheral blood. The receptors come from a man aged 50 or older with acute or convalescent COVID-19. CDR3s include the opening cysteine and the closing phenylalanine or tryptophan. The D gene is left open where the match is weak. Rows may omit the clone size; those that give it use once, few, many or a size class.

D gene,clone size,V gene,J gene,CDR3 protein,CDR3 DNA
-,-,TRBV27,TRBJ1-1,CASSLLSAQGRTEAFF,TGTGCCAGCAGTTTATTGTCAGCACAGGGCCGTACTGAAGCTTTCTTT
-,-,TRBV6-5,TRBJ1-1,CASSYSVNTEAFF,TGTGCCAGCAGTTATTCCGTGAACACTGAAGCTTTCTTT
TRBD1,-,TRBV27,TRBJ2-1,CASKTGGNYNEQFF,TGTGCCAGTAAAACAGGGGGGAACTACAATGAGCAGTTCTTC
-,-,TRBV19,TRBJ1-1,CASSIRGVTEAFF,TGTGCCAGTAGTATCCGGGGGGTAACTGAAGCTTTCTTT
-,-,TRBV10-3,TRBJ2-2,CAISETSNTGELFF,TGTGCCATCAGTGAGACTAGTAACACCGGGGAGCTGTTTTTT
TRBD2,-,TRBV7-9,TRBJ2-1,CASSWNSGGRKDEQFF,TGTGCCAGCAGCTGGAATTCAGGCGGGAGAAAGGATGAGCAGTTCTTC
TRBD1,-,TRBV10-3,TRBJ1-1,CAISEYGTGDTEAFF,TGTGCCATCAGTGAGTATGGGACAGGGGACACTGAAGCTTTCTTT
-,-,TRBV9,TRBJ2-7,CASSPRVLGAEQYF,TGTGCCAGCAGCCCCCGGGTTCTAGGGGCCGAGCAGTACTTC
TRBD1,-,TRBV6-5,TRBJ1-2,CASRSMTGVHGYTF,TGTGCCAGCAGAAGCATGACAGGGGTGCATGGCTACACCTTC
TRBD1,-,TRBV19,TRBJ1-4,CASRTLDRGYPEKLFF,TGTGCCAGTAGGACACTAGACAGGGGTTACCCTGAAAAACTGTTTTTT
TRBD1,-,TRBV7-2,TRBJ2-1,CASSSQGAGWPNEQFF,TGTGCCAGCAGCTCCCAGGGGGCAGGGTGGCCCAATGAGCAGTTCTTC
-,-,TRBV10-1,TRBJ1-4,CASRGREKLFF,TGCGCCAGCAGGGGGAGAGAAAAACTGTTTTTT
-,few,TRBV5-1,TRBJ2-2,CASSLGFGAGNTGELFF,TGCGCCAGCAGCTTGGGGTTTGGGGCAGGGAACACCGGGGAGCTGTTTTTT
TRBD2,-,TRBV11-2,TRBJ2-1,CASSLALAGGSSYNEQFF,TGTGCCAGCAGCTTAGCACTGGCGGGGGGTAGCTCCTACAATGAGCAGTTCTTC
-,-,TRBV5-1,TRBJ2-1,CASSQNNEQFF,TGCGCCAGCAGCCAAAACAATGAGCAGTTCTTC
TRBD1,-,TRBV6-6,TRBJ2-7,CASSAGTGTYEQYF,TGTGCCAGCAGTGCCGGGACAGGGACCTACGAGCAGTACTTC
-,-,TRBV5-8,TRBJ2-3,CASRPGQITDTQYF,TGTGCCAGCAGGCCAGGACAGATCACAGATACGCAGTATTTT
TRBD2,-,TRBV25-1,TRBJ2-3,CASSATSGRVADTQYF,TGTGCCAGCAGTGCGACTAGCGGGAGAGTTGCAGATACGCAGTATTTT
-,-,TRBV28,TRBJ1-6,CASSHSVSPLHF,TGTGCCAGCAGCCATTCAGTTTCACCCCTCCACTTT
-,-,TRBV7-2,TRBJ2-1,CASRGGISYNEQFF,TGTGCCAGCAGAGGCGGGATCTCCTACAATGAGCAGTTCTTC
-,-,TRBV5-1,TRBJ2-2,CASSFIRVNTGELFF,TGCGCCAGCAGCTTTATCAGGGTGAACACCGGGGAGCTGTTTTTT
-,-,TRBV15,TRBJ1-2,CATSRDYLANYGYTF,TGTGCCACCAGCAGAGACTATTTAGCTAACTATGGCTACACCTTC
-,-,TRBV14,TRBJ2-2,CASSPRGGLLANGELFF,TGTGCCAGCAGCCCCCGTGGGGGGTTACTAGCCAACGGGGAGCTGTTTTTT
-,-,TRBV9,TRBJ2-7,CASSVRAGEQYF,TGTGCCAGCAGCGTCAGGGCTGGGGAGCAGTACTTC
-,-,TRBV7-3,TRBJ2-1,CASSSQPGTINEQFF,TGTGCCAGCAGTTCCCAGCCCGGGACAATCAATGAGCAGTTCTTC
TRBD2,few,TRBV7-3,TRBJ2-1,CASSPWTSRGYNEQFF,TGTGCCAGCAGCCCCTGGACTAGCCGGGGATACAATGAGCAGTTCTTC
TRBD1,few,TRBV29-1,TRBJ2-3,CSAINWDRGKGDTQYF,TGCAGCGCTATCAACTGGGACAGGGGGAAGGGAGATACGCAGTATTTT
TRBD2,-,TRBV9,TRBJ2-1,CASSPDGGASYNEQFF,TGTGCCAGCAGCCCAGACGGGGGGGCATCCTACAATGAGCAGTTCTTC
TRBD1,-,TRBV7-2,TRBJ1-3,CASSSYLQGAPGNTIYF,TGTGCCAGCAGCTCTTATCTACAGGGGGCGCCTGGAAACACCATATATTTT
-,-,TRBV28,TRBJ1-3,CASSLQDSGNTIYF,TGTGCCAGCAGTTTACAGGACAGTGGAAACACCATATATTTT
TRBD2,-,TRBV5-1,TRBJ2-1,CASSELGLAGAMEQFF,TGCGCCAGCAGCGAGCTCGGACTAGCGGGAGCTATGGAGCAGTTCTTC
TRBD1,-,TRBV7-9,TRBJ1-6,CASSRTGSSYNSPLHF,TGTGCCAGCAGCCGGACAGGGAGCTCCTATAATTCACCCCTCCACTTT
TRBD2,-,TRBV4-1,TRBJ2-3,CASSSGTTPTDTQYF,TGCGCCAGCAGCTCCGGGACTACCCCCACAGATACGCAGTATTTT